This entry describes one TCR beta chain. The CDR3 sequence is 14 residues long. Germline V gene sequence: CDR1 SGHVS, CDR2 FQNEAQ. The sample comes from a study of T cells expressing NK-cell markers. Study background: One of the eight sequenced donors was seronegative, whereas the other seven were HCMV-seropositive.

Libraries used 5'RACE template switching adding universal primer site and UMIs. TCRdb re-analyzed the 5' RACE reads; it lists each CDR3 protein once, without DNA. The sample includes about 180,000 distinct CDR3 sequences. The source is a woman between 18 and 70 years old in good health. Sequences were obtained from blood T cells: a sorted CD56 or NKG2C T cell subset, CD4+ or CD8+ T cells, or bulk PBMC T cells (not recorded which). The rearrangement joins TRBV7-8 to TRBJ2-4; without DNA, the TCRdb call of TRBD2 cannot be checked. This chain's CDR3 is CASSLEGRVDIQYF.